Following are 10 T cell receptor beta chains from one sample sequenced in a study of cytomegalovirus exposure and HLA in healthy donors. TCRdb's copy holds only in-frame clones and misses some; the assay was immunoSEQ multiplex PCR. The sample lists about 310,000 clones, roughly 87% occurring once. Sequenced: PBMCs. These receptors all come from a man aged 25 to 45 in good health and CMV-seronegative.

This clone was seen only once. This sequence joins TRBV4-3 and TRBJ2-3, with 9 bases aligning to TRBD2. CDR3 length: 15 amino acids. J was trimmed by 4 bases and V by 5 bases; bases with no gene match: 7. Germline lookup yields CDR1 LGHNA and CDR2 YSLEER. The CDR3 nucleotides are TGCGCCAGCAGCTCAGGGGGACTAGCAGCAGATACGCAGTATTTT. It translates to CASSSGGLAADTQYF.

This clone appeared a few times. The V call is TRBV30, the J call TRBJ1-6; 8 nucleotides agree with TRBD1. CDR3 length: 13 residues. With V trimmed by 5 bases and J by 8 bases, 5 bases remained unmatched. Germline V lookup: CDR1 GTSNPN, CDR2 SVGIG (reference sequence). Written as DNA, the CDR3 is TGTGCCTGGGCGGACAGGGAAGATTCACCCCTCCACTTT. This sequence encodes CAWADREDSPLHF.

CDR3 loop: CASSLGQSNQPQHF. The CDR3 DNA reads TGTGCCAGCAGCCTCGGACAGTCCAATCAGCCCCAGCATTTT. The chain is built from TRBV13 and TRBJ1-5, with D possibly matching TRBD1 (6 bases). V shed 5 bases and J shed 3 bases, with 11 bases lying between them. CDR3 length equals 14 residues. CDR1 and CDR2 from the germline V gene are PRHDT and FYEKMQ (reference sequence).

CDR3 sequence reads: CASSPTGKEQYF. CDR3 nucleotides: TGTGCCAGCAGCCCAACAGGGAAAGAGCAGTACTTC. This rearrangement joins TRBV7-9 to TRBJ2-7; D perhaps matches TRBD1 (6 bases). Germline loops: CDR1 SEHNR, CDR2 FQNEAQ (reference sequence). The V end was cut by 5 bases, the J end by 7 bases, with 12 bases between. The CDR3 length is 12 residues.

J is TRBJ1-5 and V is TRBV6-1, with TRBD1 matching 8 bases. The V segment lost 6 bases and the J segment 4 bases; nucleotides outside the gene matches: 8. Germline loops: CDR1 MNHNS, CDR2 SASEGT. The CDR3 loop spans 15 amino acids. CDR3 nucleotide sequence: TGTGCCAGCAGAGCAACAGGGGGTGGGAATCAGCCCCAGCATTTT. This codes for CASRATGGGNQPQHF.

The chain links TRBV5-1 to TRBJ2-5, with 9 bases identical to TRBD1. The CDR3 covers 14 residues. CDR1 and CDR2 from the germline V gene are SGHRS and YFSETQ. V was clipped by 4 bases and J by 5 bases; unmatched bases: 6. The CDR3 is CASSRTGGGETQYF. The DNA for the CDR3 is TGCGCCAGCAGCAGAACAGGGGGCGGGGAGACCCAGTACTTC.

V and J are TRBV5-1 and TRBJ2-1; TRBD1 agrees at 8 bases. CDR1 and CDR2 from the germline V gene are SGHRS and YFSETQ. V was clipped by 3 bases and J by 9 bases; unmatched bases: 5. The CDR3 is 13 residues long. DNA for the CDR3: TGCGCCAGCAGCTGGACAGGGAGGTCTGAGCAGTTCTTC. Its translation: CASSWTGRSEQFF.

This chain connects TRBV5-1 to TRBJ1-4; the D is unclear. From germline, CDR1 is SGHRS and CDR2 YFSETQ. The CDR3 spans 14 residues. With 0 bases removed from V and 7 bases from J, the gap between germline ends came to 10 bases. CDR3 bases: TGCGCCAGCAGCTTGGGGGCGGGTAGTGAAAAACTGTTTTTT. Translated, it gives CASSLGAGSEKLFF. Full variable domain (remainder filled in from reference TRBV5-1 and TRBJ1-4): KAGVTQTPRYLIKTRGQQVTLSCSPISGHRSVSWYQQTPGQGLQFLFEYFSETQRNKGNFPGRFSGRQFSNSRSEMNVSTLELGDSALYLCASSLGAGSEKLFFGSGTQLSVL.

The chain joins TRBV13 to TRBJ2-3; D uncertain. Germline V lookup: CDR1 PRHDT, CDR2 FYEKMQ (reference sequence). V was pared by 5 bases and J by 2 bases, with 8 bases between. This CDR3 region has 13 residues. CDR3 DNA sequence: TGTGCCAGCAGCCTACAGTACACAGATACGCAGTATTTT. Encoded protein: CASSLQYTDTQYF.

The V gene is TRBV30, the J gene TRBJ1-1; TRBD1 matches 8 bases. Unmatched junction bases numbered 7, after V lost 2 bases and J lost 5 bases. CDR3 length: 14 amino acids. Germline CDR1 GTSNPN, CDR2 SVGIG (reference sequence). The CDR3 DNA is TGTGCCTGGAGTCTCAGGGGGCGCGGAACTGAAGCTTTCTTT. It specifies CAWSLRGRGTEAFF.